These T cell receptor beta chains were read from a single sample in a study of blood T cell repertoires in COVID-19. TCRdb's copy holds only in-frame clones and misses some; the assay was immunoSEQ multiplex PCR. The sample records 55,000 to 75,000 clones, over 60% being singletons. The specimen sequenced was peripheral blood. The receptors originated from a human donor in a cohort sampled during active COVID-19. CDR3s leave out the opening cysteine and the closing phenylalanine or tryptophan. The order of the fields is V gene, J gene, CDR3 protein.

V: TRBV18; J: TRBJ1-6; CDR3: ASSQDRKPPSYNSPLH
V: TRBV28; J: TRBJ1-1; CDR3: ASNQGMNTEAF
V: TRBV29-1; J: TRBJ2-1; CDR3: SVEVGGLLRNEQF
V: TRBV6-2/TRBV6-3; J: TRBJ1-4; CDR3: ASSWTGAFPKLF
V: TRBV7-6; J: TRBJ2-1; CDR3: ASTGDNEQF
V: TRBV11-2; J: TRBJ2-2; CDR3: ASIPKGGGATGELF
V: TRBV2; J: TRBJ2-7; CDR3: ASSERGQDSYEQY
V: TRBV10-1; J: TRBJ2-7; CDR3: ANRRDEQY
V: TRBV7-8; J: TRBJ2-3; CDR3: ASSPPRADTQY
V: TRBV19; J: TRBJ2-7; CDR3: ASSPGEQGARYEQY
V: TRBV28; J: TRBJ1-5; CDR3: ASSLVGGRQPQH
V: TRBV28; J: TRBJ1-5; CDR3: ASSPMTLNQPQH
V: TRBV6-5; J: TRBJ1-4; CDR3: ASSYSSGGANEKLF
V: TRBV2; J: TRBJ2-7; CDR3: ASSGRGSGDEQY
V: TRBV19; J: TRBJ2-7; CDR3: ASSIKGTVSSYEQY
V: TRBV29-1; J: TRBJ2-3; CDR3: SVERRDTQY
V: TRBV11-2; J: TRBJ2-1; CDR3: ASRKAGVTPEEQF
V: TRBV6-5; J: TRBJ2-3; CDR3: ASSRTGLDTQY
V: TRBV28; J: TRBJ2-3; CDR3: ASSLGRFKGADTQY
V: TRBV6-1; J: TRBJ1-5; CDR3: ASSEKPPGQGHQPQH
V: TRBV4-1; J: TRBJ2-5; CDR3: ASSQERWGVGETQY